This T cell receptor (beta chain) emerged from a study of preoperative IRX-2 immunotherapy in early breast cancer. Some clones are missing from TCRdb's copy, which holds only in-frame ones; the method was immunoSEQ multiplex PCR. The sample carries around 95,000 clones, 70% to 90% recorded once. The treatment is: preoperative locoregional IRX-2 cytokine immunotherapy. V lost 4 bases and J 8 bases, leaving 18 bases between the germline ends. The CDR3 has 14 residues. Germline CDR1 SQVTM, CDR2 ANQGSEA. This specimen was tumor tissue, taken after IRX-2 immunotherapy. The rearrangement joins TRBV29-1 to TRBJ1-5; no reliable D call. The TCR was taken from a human donor with breast cancer. As DNA, the CDR3 is TGCAGCGTTGGAGATCCCTTTACTAGTGAGCCCCAGCATTTT. This encodes CSVGDPFTSEPQHF.